This passage covers 19 T cell receptor beta chains from one sample sequenced in a study of CD8+CD57+ T cells in acquired aplastic anemia. Profiling that covered TCR beta VDJ and CDR3 relied on genomic DNA as its template. TCRdb re-analysed the reads in MiXCR, keeping a single row per CDR3 protein. Of some 200,000 distinct CDR3 sequences listed, roughly 55% are singletons. Material: sorted CD4+, CD8+, or CD8+CD57+ T cells (not recorded which) from PBMCs. These receptors all stem from a human donor in good health.

This clonotype has a single count. The chain links TRBV12-3 or TRBV12-4 to TRBJ2-7, with 8 bases that match TRBD2. V was clipped by 4 bases and J by 5 bases; unmatched bases: 7. The CDR3 extends over 14 amino acids. In nucleotides, the CDR3 is TGTGCCAGCAGTTCCGGGACTAGGACGCACGAGCAGTACTTC. Amino acid sequence: CASSSGTRTHEQYF.

V and J are TRBV5-1 and TRBJ1-2; D perhaps matches TRBD1 (6 bases). This CDR3 comprises 15 residues. Trimming shortened V by 0 bases and J by 4 bases, and 13 bases separated the two germline ends. Germline CDR1 reads SGHRS; CDR2 reads YFSETQ. The DNA of the CDR3 is TGCGCCAGCAGCTTGGCCGGGGAGGGGGGCTATGGCTACACCTTC. Translating it yields CASSLAGEGGYGYTF.

The CDR3 nucleotides are TGCGCCAGCAGCTTGGCTACCGGAGAGACCCAGTACTTC. It is translated as CASSLATGETQYF. This rearrangement joins TRBV10-1 to TRBJ2-5; no reliable D call. CDR3 length equals 13 residues. Germline V gives CDR1 WNHNN, CDR2 SYGVQD (reference sequence). V lost 6 bases and J lost 4, with 12 bases in between.

This clonotype was observed at least ten times. This rearrangement joins TRBV2 to TRBJ1-5; TRBD1 matches 11 bases. The length of the CDR3 is 14 residues. Germline loops: CDR1 SNHLY, CDR2 FYNNEI. V was clipped by 6 bases and J by 6 bases; unmatched bases: 4. The CDR3 loop reads CASRGTGGVQPQHF. The CDR3 DNA is TGTGCCAGCAGGGGGACAGGGGGTGTTCAGCCCCAGCATTTT.

V usage is TRBV7-2 and J usage is TRBJ2-5; D is unresolved. The V gene's germline CDR1 is SGHTA and CDR2 FQGNSA. The CDR3 loop spans 13 amino acids. Trimming cost V 1 base and J 7 bases, with 10 bases left between them. The CDR3 DNA reads TGTGCCAGCAGCTTAGGTCGACTGGGGACCCAGTACTTC. This translates into CASSLGRLGTQYF.

This clonotype has more than one count but fewer than ten. This may come from a read error, since a much larger clone is one base off. This chain uses TRBV12-5 with TRBJ2-1; TRBD1 aligns across 7 bases. Germline V CDR1 and CDR2: LGHNT, FRNRAP. The CDR3 is 14 residues long. DNA for the CDR3: TGTGCTAGTGGTCGGACAGGTGGAGTCAATGAGCAGGTCTTC. As protein: CASGRTGGVNEQVF.

The rearrangement links TRBV2 to TRBJ2-1; D might be TRBD1 (5 bases). The germline CDR1 and CDR2 sequences are SNHLY and FYNNEI. Trimming took off 5 bases at V and 4 bases at J, with 12 bases between the two ends. The CDR3 contains 14 residues. CDR3 nucleotides: TGTGCCAGCAGTTTCCGCGCAGGGTACAATGAGCAGTTCTTC. Translated, it gives CASSFRAGYNEQFF.

A single count supports this clonotype. The junction shows a germline mismatch at one end, possibly a read error. The chain is built from TRBV20-1 and TRBJ2-3; 7 bases line up with TRBD2. Germline CDR1 and CDR2: DFQATT and SNEGSKA (reference sequence). CDR3 length: 11 amino acids. CDR3 sequence: CSAGGGDTQCF. CDR3 in DNA: TGCAGTGCTGGGGGGGGGGATACGCAGTGTTTT.

The genes are TRBV2 and TRBJ1-4; D gene ambiguous. Trimming shortened V by 5 bases and J by 4 bases, and 5 bases separated the two germline ends. This CDR3 is 12 amino acids long. The germline gives CDR1 SNHLY, CDR2 FYNNEI. The CDR3 region has the DNA TGTGCCAGCAGTCCTCTTAATGAAAAACTGTTTTTT. Translation gives CASSPLNEKLFF.

This clonotype has only a few counts. This chain uses TRBV2 with TRBJ1-2, with D possibly matching TRBD1 (5 bases). CDR3 length: 15 residues. V was trimmed by 2 bases and J by 3 bases, leaving 13 bases between them. CDR1 is SNHLY, CDR2 FYNNEI, per germline. The CDR3 nucleotides read TGTGCCAGCAGTGAACCAGAACAGGCAGACTATGGCTACACCTTC. Translating it yields CASSEPEQADYGYTF.

The chain recombines TRBV7-9 with TRBJ2-7, with 7 nucleotides matching TRBD1. The CDR3 is 15 residues long. CDR1 is SEHNR, CDR2 FQNEAQ, per germline (reference sequence). Trimming at V came to 5 bases and at J to 4 bases, leaving 11 bases not matched to a gene. The CDR3 region is CASSPGQTVVYEQYF. DNA for the CDR3: TGTGCCAGCAGCCCGGGACAGACGGTAGTGTACGAGCAGTACTTC.

The chain has TRBV5-6 and TRBJ2-1; the match to TRBD2 covers 12 bases. CDR3 size: 16 residues. Germline V gene data show CDR1 as SGHDT and CDR2 as YYEEEE. With V trimmed by 0 bases and J by 4 bases, 2 bases remained unmatched. DNA of the CDR3: TGTGCCAGCAGCTTGGGACTAGCGGGGGAATACAATGAGCAGTTCTTC. This gives the protein CASSLGLAGEYNEQFF.

This clonotype was seen repeatedly, ten times or more. The rearrangement links TRBV12-3 or TRBV12-4 to TRBJ2-3; 14 nucleotides match TRBD2. The V and J ends lost 8 bases and 2 bases, in that order; junction bases with no gene match: 12. This CDR3 comprises 18 residues. The CDR3, as DNA: TGTGCCAGCCGGGGGACTAGCGGGGGAAAATACTCCACAGATACGCAGTATTTT. Its translation is CASRGTSGGKYSTDTQYF.

The chain joins TRBV20-1 to TRBJ2-7; D is undetermined. V lost 3 bases and J lost 0, with 3 bases in between. CDR1 and CDR2 from the germline V gene are DFQATT and SNEGSKA (reference sequence). CDR3 length equals 11 residues. CDR3 in DNA: TGCAGTGCTAGGATCTCCTACGAGCAGTACTTC. This translates into CSARISYEQYF.

V gene TRBV5-4 combines with J gene TRBJ2-5; possibly TRBD2 for D (5 bases). The V gene lost 3 bases and the J gene lost 3 bases, with 12 bases spanning the gap. There are 14 residues in the CDR3. CDR1 and CDR2 from the germline V gene are SGHNT and YYREEE (reference sequence). The CDR3 bases are TGTGCCAGCAGCTCAGGACTGGATAAAGAGACCCAGTACTTC. Encoded protein: CASSSGLDKETQYF.

This clonotype is a singleton in its sample. V and J are TRBV15 and TRBJ2-7, with D maybe TRBD1 (9 bases). From germline, CDR1 is LNHNV and CDR2 YYDKDF (reference sequence). With 0 bases removed from V and 6 bases from J, the gap between germline ends came to 21 bases. This CDR3 is built from 17 residues. CDR3 DNA: TGTGCCACCAGCAGAGATCGGGGGGGACAGGGTAATCCCGAGCAGTACTTC. It is translated as CATSRDRGGQGNPEQYF.

This clonotype was found a few times. The chain links TRBV7-6 to TRBJ1-5; a weak D match, TRBD1 (6 bases). CDR3 length: 15 amino acids. V lost 3 bases to trimming and J lost 0 bases, with 9 bases between them. Germline V lookup: CDR1 SGHVS, CDR2 FNYEAQ. The CDR3 loop is CASSLGGGSNQPQHF. The CDR3, as DNA: TGTGCCAGCAGCTTGGGAGGGGGTAGCAATCAGCCCCAGCATTTT.

This clonotype was observed a few times. DNA of the CDR3: TGTGCCAGCAGTTTTAGGCAGGGGGGTATTTACGAGCAGTACTTC. Its protein product is CASSFRQGGIYEQYF. The chain employs TRBV27 and TRBJ2-7; possibly TRBD1 for D (7 bases). Germline CDR1 is MNHEY and CDR2 is SMNVEV (reference sequence). This CDR3 is 15 amino acids long. Trimming took 3 bases from V and 4 from J, leaving 16 bases between them.

The chain recombines TRBV6-1 with TRBJ2-6; D uncertain. With 3 bases removed from V and 3 bases from J, the gap between germline ends came to 12 bases. Germline assignment: CDR1 MNHNS and CDR2 SASEGT. The CDR3 is 16 amino acids. CDR3 in DNA: TGTGCCAGCAGTGAGGTGGCTGGGGTTGGGGCCAACGTCCTGACTTTC. Protein sequence: CASSEVAGVGANVLTF.